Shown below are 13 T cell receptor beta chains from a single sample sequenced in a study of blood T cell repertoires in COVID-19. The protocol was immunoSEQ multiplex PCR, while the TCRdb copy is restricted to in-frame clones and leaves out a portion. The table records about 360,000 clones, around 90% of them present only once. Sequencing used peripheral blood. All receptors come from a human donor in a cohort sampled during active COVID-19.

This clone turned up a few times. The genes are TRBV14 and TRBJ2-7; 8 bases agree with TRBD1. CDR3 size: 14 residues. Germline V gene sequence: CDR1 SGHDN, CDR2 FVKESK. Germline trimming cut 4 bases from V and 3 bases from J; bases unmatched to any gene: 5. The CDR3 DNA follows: TGTGCCAGCAGCCCCGCAGGGGGCCTCTACGAGCAGTACTTC. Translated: CASSPAGGLYEQYF.

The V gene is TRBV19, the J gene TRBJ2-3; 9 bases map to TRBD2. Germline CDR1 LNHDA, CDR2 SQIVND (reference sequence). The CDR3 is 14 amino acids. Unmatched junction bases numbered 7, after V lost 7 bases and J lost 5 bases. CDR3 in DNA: TGTGCCAGTACCTCAGGGACTAGCCGAGATACGCAGTATTTT. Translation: CASTSGTSRDTQYF.

Here the CDR3 DNA reads TGTGCCAGCAGCGGCGGGGGGGGGTACAATGAGCAGTTCTTC. This sequence encodes CASSGGGGYNEQFF. J is TRBJ2-1 and V is TRBV9; 9 positions match TRBD2. The CDR3 contains 14 residues. Germline V gene sequence: CDR1 SGDLS, CDR2 YYNGEE. Germline trimming cut 3 bases from V and 4 bases from J; bases unmatched to any gene: 2.

The CDR3 reads CASSKDRGPVAGTDTQYF. Here the CDR3 DNA reads TGTGCCAGTAGTAAAGACAGGGGGCCGGTTGCGGGGACAGATACGCAGTATTTT. This rearrangement joins TRBV19 to TRBJ2-3; 10 positions match TRBD1. V was clipped by 4 bases and J by 3 bases; unmatched bases: 13. Germline CDR1 LNHDA, CDR2 SQIVND (reference sequence). This CDR3 is built from 18 residues.

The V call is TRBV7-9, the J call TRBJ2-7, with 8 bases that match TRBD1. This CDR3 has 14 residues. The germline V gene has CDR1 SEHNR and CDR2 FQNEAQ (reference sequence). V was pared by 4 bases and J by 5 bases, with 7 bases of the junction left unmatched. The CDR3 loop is CASSSADRAHEQYF. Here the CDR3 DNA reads TGTGCCAGCAGCTCAGCGGACAGGGCCCACGAGCAGTACTTC.

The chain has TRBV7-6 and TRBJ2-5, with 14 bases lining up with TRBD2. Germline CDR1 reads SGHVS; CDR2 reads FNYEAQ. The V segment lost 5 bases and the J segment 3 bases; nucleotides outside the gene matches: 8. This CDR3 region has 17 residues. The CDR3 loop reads CASSHRLAGGPKETQYF. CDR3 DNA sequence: TGTGCCAGCAGCCATAGACTAGCGGGGGGGCCGAAAGAGACCCAGTACTTC.

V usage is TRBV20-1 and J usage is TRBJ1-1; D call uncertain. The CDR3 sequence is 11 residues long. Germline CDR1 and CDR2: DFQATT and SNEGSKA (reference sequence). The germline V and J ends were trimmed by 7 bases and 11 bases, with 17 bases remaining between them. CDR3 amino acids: CSVPNPSQAFF. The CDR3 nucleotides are TGCAGTGTCCCGAATCCATCTCAGGCTTTCTTT.

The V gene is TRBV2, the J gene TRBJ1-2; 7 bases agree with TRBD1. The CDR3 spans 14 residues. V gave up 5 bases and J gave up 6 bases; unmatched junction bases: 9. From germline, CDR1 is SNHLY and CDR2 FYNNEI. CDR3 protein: CASSYIGGTNGYTF. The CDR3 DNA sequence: TGTGCCAGCAGTTATATAGGGGGCACGAATGGCTACACCTTC.

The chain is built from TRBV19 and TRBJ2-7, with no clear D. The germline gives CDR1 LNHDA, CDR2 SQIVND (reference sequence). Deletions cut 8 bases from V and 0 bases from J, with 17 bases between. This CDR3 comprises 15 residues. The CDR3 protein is CASWPSEDLSYEQYF. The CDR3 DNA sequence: TGTGCCAGTTGGCCGTCTGAGGATCTCTCCTACGAGCAGTACTTC.

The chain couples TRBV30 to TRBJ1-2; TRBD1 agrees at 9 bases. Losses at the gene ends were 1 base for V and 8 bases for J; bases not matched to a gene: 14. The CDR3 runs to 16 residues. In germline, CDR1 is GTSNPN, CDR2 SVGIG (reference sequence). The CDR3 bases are TGTGCCTGGAGTGACCCAAAGGGACAGGGAATTCAGGGCTACACCTTC. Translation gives CAWSDPKGQGIQGYTF.

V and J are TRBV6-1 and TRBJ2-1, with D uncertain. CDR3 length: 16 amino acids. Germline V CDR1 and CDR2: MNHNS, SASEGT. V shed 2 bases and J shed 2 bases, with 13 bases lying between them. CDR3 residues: CASSETPSVAYNEQFF. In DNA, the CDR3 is TGTGCCAGCAGTGAAACCCCCTCGGTCGCCTACAATGAGCAGTTCTTC.

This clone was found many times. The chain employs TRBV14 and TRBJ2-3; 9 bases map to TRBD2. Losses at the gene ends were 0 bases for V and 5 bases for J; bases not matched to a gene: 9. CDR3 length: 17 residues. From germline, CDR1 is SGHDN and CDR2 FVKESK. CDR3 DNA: TGTGCCAGCAGCCAAGATAGCTTAGGACTAGCGAAAGATACGCAGTATTTT. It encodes CASSQDSLGLAKDTQYF.

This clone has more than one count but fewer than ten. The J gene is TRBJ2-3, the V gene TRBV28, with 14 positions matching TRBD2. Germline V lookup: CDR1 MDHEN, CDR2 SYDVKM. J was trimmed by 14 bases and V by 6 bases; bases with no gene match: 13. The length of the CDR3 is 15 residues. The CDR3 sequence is CASRERPGLAGVLYF. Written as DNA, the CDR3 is TGTGCCAGCAGAGAGCGACCGGGACTAGCGGGAGTGCTGTATTTT.